This entry features one TCR beta chain sequence. Per the study methods: Reference gene primer amplification gave nucleated cell count estimates. Here immunoSEQ multiplex PCR was the method, and the copy in TCRdb shows in-frame clones only, minus some. That table gives V, J and clone size, and the DNA gave D and trimming. The sample yields 80,000 to 100,000 clones, 90% to 95% seen once. The entry originates in a study of blood T cell repertoires in COVID-19. Study overall: The United States, Italy and Spain provided the acute and convalescent COVID-19 samples. From T cells, B-cell-depleted T cells, or PBMCs came the material, which was cDNA or gDNA.

The TCR sequence derives from a human donor with active COVID-19. The donor label of this sample is uncertain. The sequencing sample was made of peripheral blood.

The CDR3 DNA sequence: TGCGCCAGCAGCTTGGGGACTACCCACACAGATACGCAGTATTTT. Protein sequence: CASSLGTTHTDTQYF. The rearrangement joins TRBV5-1 to TRBJ2-3; maybe TRBD2 (6 bases). Trimming removed 0 bases from V and 2 bases from J, with 10 bases in between. CDR1 SGHRS and CDR2 YFSETQ come from the germline V gene. This CDR3 is 15 amino acids long.